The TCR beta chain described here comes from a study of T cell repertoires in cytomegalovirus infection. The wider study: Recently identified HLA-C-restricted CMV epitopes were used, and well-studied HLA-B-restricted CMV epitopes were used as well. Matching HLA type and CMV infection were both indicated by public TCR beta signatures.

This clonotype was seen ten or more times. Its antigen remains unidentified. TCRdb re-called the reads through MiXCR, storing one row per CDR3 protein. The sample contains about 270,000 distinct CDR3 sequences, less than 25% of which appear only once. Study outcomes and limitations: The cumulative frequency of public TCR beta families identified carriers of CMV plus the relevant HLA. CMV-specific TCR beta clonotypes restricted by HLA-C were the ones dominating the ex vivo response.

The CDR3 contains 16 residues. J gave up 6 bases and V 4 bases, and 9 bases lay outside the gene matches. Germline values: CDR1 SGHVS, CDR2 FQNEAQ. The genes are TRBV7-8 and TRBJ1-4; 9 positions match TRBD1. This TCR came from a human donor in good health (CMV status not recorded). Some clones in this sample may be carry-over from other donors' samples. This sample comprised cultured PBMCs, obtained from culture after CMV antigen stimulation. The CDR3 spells CASSSDRTGDDEKLFF. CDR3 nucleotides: TGTGCCAGCAGCTCGGACCGGACAGGGGATGATGAAAAACTGTTTTTT.